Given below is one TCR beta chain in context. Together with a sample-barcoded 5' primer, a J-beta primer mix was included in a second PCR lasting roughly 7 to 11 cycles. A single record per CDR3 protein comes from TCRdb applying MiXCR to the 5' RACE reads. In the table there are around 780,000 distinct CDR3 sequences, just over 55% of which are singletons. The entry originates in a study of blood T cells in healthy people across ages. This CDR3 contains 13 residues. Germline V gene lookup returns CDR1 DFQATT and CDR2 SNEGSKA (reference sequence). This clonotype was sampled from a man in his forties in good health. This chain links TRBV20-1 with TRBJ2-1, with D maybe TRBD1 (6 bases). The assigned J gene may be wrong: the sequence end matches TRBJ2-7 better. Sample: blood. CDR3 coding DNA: TGCAGTGCTAGAGGTCAGGGGAGCGCCGAGCAGTACTTC. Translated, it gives CSARGQGSAEQYF.